These 18 T cell receptor beta chains came from one sample sequenced in a study of T-cell memory formation after mild COVID-19. From the 5' RACE reads, TCRdb called clonotypes with MiXCR, one entry per CDR3 protein. The sample gives hundreds of thousands of distinct CDR3 sequences, roughly 20% of which show up once; approximately 13% is in the top ten. The sample comprised PBMCs or a T cell subset sorted from them (not recorded which). The receptor source for this set is an adult woman who had mild COVID-19 (a few samples of this study predate the infection). Cell type and time point are not known.

The CDR3 is CASTNPPGSTEAFF. CDR3 bases: TGTGCCAGCACCAACCCCCCGGGCAGCACTGAAGCTTTCTTT. The genes are TRBV6-5 and TRBJ1-1; D remains ambiguous. V lost 7 bases and J 4 bases, leaving 16 bases between the germline ends. The CDR3 has 14 residues. CDR1 and CDR2 (germline): MNHEY, SVGAGI.

This clonotype was seen a handful of times. V is TRBV12-3 or TRBV12-4 and J is TRBJ2-3; D call uncertain. The CDR3 sequence is 15 residues long. Trimming removed 5 bases at V and 2 bases at J, with 14 bases between. For the CDR3, the DNA is TGTGCCAGCAGTATCTACGGTGAATCCACAGATACGCAGTATTTT. It codes for CASSIYGESTDTQYF.

This clonotype has only a few counts. The rearrangement links TRBV2 to TRBJ1-4, with 11 bases aligning to TRBD1. Germline V gene lookup returns CDR1 SNHLY and CDR2 FYNNEI. This CDR3 comprises 19 residues. V lost 8 bases, J lost 6 bases, and 20 bases stayed unmatched. The CDR3 here is CASDRRTGGLRDGHEKLFF. Written as DNA, the CDR3 is TGTGCCAGCGACCGGCGGACAGGGGGCTTACGGGATGGTCATGAAAAACTGTTTTTT.

This clonotype was found a few times. The chain employs TRBV4-2 and TRBJ2-7; D unresolved. The CDR3 is made up of 18 amino acids. Germline V gene data show CDR1 as LGHNA and CDR2 as YNFKEQ. V dropped 0 bases and J dropped 0 bases, with 18 bases sitting between them. DNA of the CDR3: TGTGCCAGCAGCCAAGAACTTGACACCGGTAAAAGCTCCTACGAGCAGTACTTC. This codes for CASSQELDTGKSSYEQYF.

The rearrangement uses TRBV20-1 and TRBJ1-5; 8 nucleotides match TRBD1. The CDR3 length is 13 residues. Germline CDR1 reads DFQATT; CDR2 reads SNEGSKA (reference sequence). The ends lost 6 bases at V and 5 bases at J; junction bases unmatched: 6. Written as DNA, the CDR3 is TGCAGTGCAGGGACAGGTGAACATCAGCCCCAGCATTTT. This translates into CSAGTGEHQPQHF.

This chain links TRBV29-1 with TRBJ2-7; TRBD1 aligns across 8 bases. CDR1 is SQVTM and CDR2 is ANQGSEA in the germline V gene. The CDR3 sequence is 13 residues long. Unmatched junction bases numbered 11, after V lost 7 bases and J lost 6 bases. The CDR3 protein is CSAEVAGGVEQYF. The CDR3 nucleotides read TGCAGCGCCGAGGTCGCAGGGGGCGTCGAGCAGTACTTC.

This chain links TRBV29-1 with TRBJ2-2; D tentatively reads TRBD1 or TRBD2 (6 bases each). V lost 7 bases to trimming and J lost 4 bases, with 13 bases between them. The germline gives CDR1 SQVTM, CDR2 ANQGSEA. The length of the CDR3 is 13 residues. In nucleotides, the CDR3 is TGCAGCGCAAGAGGGGGGTCCACCGGGGAGCTGTTTTTT. Its translation: CSARGGSTGELFF.

A word on this clonotype: An end of the junction does not agree with germline; a read error may underlie this. Here the CDR3 reads CSVVYGGRAFIF. CDR3 nucleotides: TGCAGCGTTGTTTACGGGGGCCGGGCGTTTATCTTT. The chain joins TRBV29-1 to TRBJ1-1; possibly TRBD1 for D (6 bases). Germline assignment: CDR1 SQVTM and CDR2 ANQGSEA. The CDR3 is 12 residues long.

This clonotype showed up just once. V usage is TRBV19 and J usage is TRBJ1-4; 7 bases are shared with TRBD1. This CDR3 contains 13 residues. The germline V gene encodes CDR1 LNHDA and CDR2 SQIVND (reference sequence). The junction had 9 bases not matched to a gene; V was cut back by 10 bases and J by 7 bases. In DNA form, the CDR3 reads TGTGCCATTTCGGACAGGAGGCGTGAAAAACTGTTTTTT. As protein: CAISDRRREKLFF.

Only a few counts were recorded for this clonotype. The rearrangement joins TRBV12-3 or TRBV12-4 to TRBJ2-2; weak D call: TRBD1 (5 bases). V shed 2 bases and J shed 7 bases, with 11 bases lying between them. This CDR3 has 14 residues. CDR3 amino acids: CASSLSGYSGELFF. The CDR3 bases are TGTGCCAGCAGTTTATCAGGGTACAGCGGGGAGCTGTTTTTT.

This rearrangement joins TRBV27 to TRBJ1-2; D call uncertain. The CDR3 is 14 residues long. Between the trimmed V and J ends, which lost 3 bases and 2 bases, there was a span of 10 bases. Per the germline V gene, CDR1 is MNHEY and CDR2 is SMNVEV (reference sequence). CDR3 DNA sequence: TGTGCCAGCAGTTTCGGCAGACAAAACTATGGCTACACCTTC. Residues: CASSFGRQNYGYTF.

CDR3 coding DNA: TGTGCCAGCAGCTCGAGCTCCAGGGGGGAGTACGAGCAGTACTTC. Its protein product is CASSSSSRGEYEQYF. The chain combines TRBV7-2 with TRBJ2-7, with a possible D match to TRBD1 (7 bases). Germline V gene sequence: CDR1 SGHTA, CDR2 FQGNSA. The CDR3 has 15 amino acids. V dropped 4 bases and J dropped 4 bases, with 17 bases sitting between them.

This sequence joins TRBV12-3 or TRBV12-4 and TRBJ1-1; 8 bases fit TRBD1. CDR3 length: 16 amino acids. Trimming cost V 6 bases and J 0 bases; bases outside gene matches: 9. This CDR3 is CASSKGQGTMNTEAFF. CDR3 nucleotide sequence: TGTGCCAGCAGCAAAGGACAGGGAACGATGAACACTGAAGCTTTCTTT.

The gene calls are TRBV19 and TRBJ2-1; 7 positions agree with TRBD2. CDR3 size: 14 residues. Germline V gives CDR1 LNHDA, CDR2 SQIVND (reference sequence). J was trimmed by 8 bases and V by 4 bases; bases with no gene match: 8. The CDR3 DNA reads as TGTGCCAGTAGTAGGGAGCGGGATGGGTATGAGCAGTTCTTC. It codes for CASSRERDGYEQFF.

J is TRBJ2-1 and V is TRBV20-1; 8 nucleotides line up with TRBD2. Germline CDR1 DFQATT, CDR2 SNEGSKA (reference sequence). J was trimmed by 4 bases and V by 6 bases; bases with no gene match: 11. The length of the CDR3 is 15 residues. As DNA, the CDR3 is TGCAGTGCCCCGAGGACTAGCTCGTCATACAATGAGCAGTTCTTC. This codes for CSAPRTSSSYNEQFF.

The chain recombines TRBV5-1 with TRBJ2-3; 10 bases line up with TRBD2. Germline assignment: CDR1 SGHRS and CDR2 YFSETQ. V lost 3 bases and J lost 6; bases outside the gene matches: 13. The CDR3 is 17 amino acids. The CDR3 reads CASSSLQLAGVIDTQYF. The CDR3 DNA reads TGCGCCAGCAGCTCCCTCCAGCTAGCGGGAGTTATCGATACGCAGTATTTT.

This clonotype was seen only a few times. V gene TRBV18 combines with J gene TRBJ2-3; TRBD2 is a possible D gene (6 bases). The germline V gene has CDR1 KGHSH and CDR2 LQKENI. V was clipped by 3 bases and J by 7 bases, with 14 bases between them. The CDR3 contains 14 residues. The CDR3 bases are TGTGCCAGCTCACCGTCTTCGGAGGGGAATACGCAGTATTTT. It encodes CASSPSSEGNTQYF.

This sequence joins TRBV12-3 or TRBV12-4 and TRBJ2-3; 7 positions match TRBD1. The CDR3 spans 12 residues. The V and J ends lost 5 bases and 12 bases, in that order; junction bases with no gene match: 8. CDR3 protein: CASSPGTVPQYF. CDR3 in DNA: TGTGCCAGCAGTCCCGGGACAGTGCCCCAGTATTTT.